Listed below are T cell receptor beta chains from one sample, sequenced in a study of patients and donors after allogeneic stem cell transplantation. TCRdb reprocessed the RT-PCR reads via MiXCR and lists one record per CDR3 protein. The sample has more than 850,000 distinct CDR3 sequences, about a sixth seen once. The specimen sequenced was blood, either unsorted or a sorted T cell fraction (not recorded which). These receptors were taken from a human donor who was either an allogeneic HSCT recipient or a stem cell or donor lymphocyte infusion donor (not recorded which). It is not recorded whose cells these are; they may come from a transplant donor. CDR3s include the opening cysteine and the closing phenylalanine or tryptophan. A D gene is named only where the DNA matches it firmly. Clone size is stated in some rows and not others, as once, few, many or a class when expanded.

CDR3nt: TGCGCCAGCAGCCAACCAGGACCCGTCTACGAGCAGTACTTC
CDR3aa: CASSQPGPVYEQYF
d_gene: NA
j_gene: TRBJ2-7
v_gene: TRBV4-1
abundance: NA

CDR3nt: TGCAGTGCTAGAGAGGGCGGACGAGGAACAGATACGCAGTATTTT
CDR3aa: CSAREGGRGTDTQYF
d_gene: NA
j_gene: TRBJ2-3
v_gene: TRBV20-1
abundance: NA

CDR3nt: TGTGCCAGCAGCTCCCTGGAGGCCCCGGCAAACTATGGCTACACCTTC
CDR3aa: CASSSLEAPANYGYTF
d_gene: NA
j_gene: TRBJ1-2
v_gene: TRBV13
abundance: NA

CDR3nt: TGTGCCAGCAGGTTAAGGACTAGCGGAAGGACCCAGCAAGAGACCCAGTACTTC
CDR3aa: CASRLRTSGRTQQETQYF
d_gene: TRBD2
j_gene: TRBJ2-5
v_gene: TRBV6-1
abundance: few

CDR3nt: TGTGCCAGCAGCTTACACATTCAGTACTTC
CDR3aa: CASSLHIQYF
d_gene: NA
j_gene: TRBJ2-4
v_gene: TRBV7-2
abundance: NA

CDR3nt: TGTGCCAGCAGCAAAGCGCCGGGTACTAGGGGCGGGCTTCAGGAAAAACTGTTTTTT
CDR3aa: CASSKAPGTRGGLQEKLFF
d_gene: NA
j_gene: TRBJ1-4
v_gene: TRBV21-1
abundance: NA

CDR3nt: TGTGCCAGCAGTTACGGTCGGGACAAATACTACGAGCAGTACTTC
CDR3aa: CASSYGRDKYYEQYF
d_gene: NA
j_gene: TRBJ2-7
v_gene: TRBV6-5
abundance: few

CDR3nt: TGTGCCAGCAGTGAAGCGCTAGGACTAGCGGGAGTTGGGAATGAGCAGTTCTTC
CDR3aa: CASSEALGLAGVGNEQFF
d_gene: TRBD2
j_gene: TRBJ2-1
v_gene: TRBV2
abundance: NA

CDR3nt: TGTGCCAGCAGCAAGACTAGGACAGATACGCAGTATTTT
CDR3aa: CASSKTRTDTQYF
d_gene: NA
j_gene: TRBJ2-3
v_gene: TRBV12-3/TRBV12-4
abundance: few

CDR3nt: TGTGCCAGCAGTCCCAGGCTGACCGGAAACACCATATATTTT
CDR3aa: CASSPRLTGNTIYF
d_gene: NA
j_gene: TRBJ1-3
v_gene: TRBV25-1
abundance: few

CDR3nt: TGCGCCAGCACGACGCTAGCGGACAATGAGCAGTTCTTC
CDR3aa: CASTTLADNEQFF
d_gene: TRBD2
j_gene: TRBJ2-1
v_gene: TRBV10-2
abundance: NA

CDR3nt: TGTGCCAGCAGCTTTGAAGCGGGAGGGCGCAATGAGCAGTTCTTC
CDR3aa: CASSFEAGGRNEQFF
d_gene: TRBD2
j_gene: TRBJ2-1
v_gene: TRBV7-2
abundance: NA

CDR3nt: TGTGCCAGCAGCCCAGTAAACCCGGGGGGCCGAAACGAGCAGTACTTC
CDR3aa: CASSPVNPGGRNEQYF
d_gene: NA
j_gene: TRBJ2-7
v_gene: TRBV12-3/TRBV12-4
abundance: NA

CDR3nt: TGTGCCAGCCAAGGGGTGAGCAATCAGCCCCAGCATTTT
CDR3aa: CASQGVSNQPQHF
d_gene: NA
j_gene: TRBJ1-5
v_gene: TRBV6-1
abundance: NA

CDR3nt: TGTGCCACCAGGGGGACTAGCGGGAGCGGTTTGACCGGGGAGCTGTTTTTT
CDR3aa: CATRGTSGSGLTGELFF
d_gene: TRBD2
j_gene: TRBJ2-2
v_gene: TRBV24-1
abundance: few

CDR3nt: TGCAGTGCTAGCCTCCCAGGGATGAACACTGAAGCTTTCTTT
CDR3aa: CSASLPGMNTEAFF
d_gene: NA
j_gene: TRBJ1-1
v_gene: TRBV20-1
abundance: NA

CDR3nt: TGTGCCACCAGCAGAGGAGCTAGCGGGGTGGAGACCCAGTACTTC
CDR3aa: CATSRGASGVETQYF
d_gene: TRBD2
j_gene: TRBJ2-5
v_gene: TRBV15
abundance: NA

CDR3nt: TGTGCCAGCAGTTTAAAGCTAGCGGGGGCTGAGCAGTTCTTC
CDR3aa: CASSLKLAGAEQFF
d_gene: TRBD2
j_gene: TRBJ2-1
v_gene: TRBV27
abundance: few

CDR3nt: TGCAGTGCTTCAGACAGGCTATCGAACACCGGGGAGCTGTTTTTT
CDR3aa: CSASDRLSNTGELFF
d_gene: NA
j_gene: TRBJ2-2
v_gene: TRBV20-1
abundance: few

CDR3nt: TGCAGTGCTAGTCGGCAGGAGTCCAATCTCGAAGGTGCTTTCTTT
CDR3aa: CSASRQESNLEGAFF
d_gene: NA
j_gene: TRBJ1-1
v_gene: TRBV20-1
abundance: NA

CDR3nt: TGTGCCAGCAGCTTAATGCCCTATAATTCACCCCTCCACTTT
CDR3aa: CASSLMPYNSPLHF
d_gene: NA
j_gene: TRBJ1-6
v_gene: TRBV7-3
abundance: NA

CDR3nt: TGTGCCAGCAGCCAGAGCGGGTTCCAAGAGACCCAGTACTTC
CDR3aa: CASSQSGFQETQYF
d_gene: NA
j_gene: TRBJ2-5
v_gene: TRBV7-3
abundance: few

CDR3nt: TGTGCCAGCACCCTGGAGTCGGGGTACAATGAGCAGTTCTTC
CDR3aa: CASTLESGYNEQFF
d_gene: NA
j_gene: TRBJ2-1
v_gene: TRBV11-3
abundance: NA

CDR3nt: TGTGCCAGCACCGTGGCCGGGACAGGTGGCTACGAGCAGTACTTC
CDR3aa: CASTVAGTGGYEQYF
d_gene: TRBD1
j_gene: TRBJ2-7
v_gene: TRBV6-1
abundance: NA

CDR3nt: TGTGCCACCAGCACTAATCTACAGGGGGCCCGGGAGACCCAGTACTTC
CDR3aa: CATSTNLQGARETQYF
d_gene: TRBD1
j_gene: TRBJ2-5
v_gene: TRBV15
abundance: few

CDR3nt: TGTGCCAGCAGTTTGGACAGGGGAGAGACCCAGTACTTC
CDR3aa: CASSLDRGETQYF
d_gene: TRBD1
j_gene: TRBJ2-5
v_gene: TRBV5-6
abundance: many